This T cell receptor beta chain was sequenced for a study of blood T cell repertoires in COVID-19 (dated by TCRdb to about 2020). General notes on the study: The collaborator samples originated in the United States, Italy and Spain and spanned the acute and convalescent phases of COVID-19. Deeply sampled blood TCRbeta repertoires from subjects exposed to, actively infected with, or recovered from COVID-19 were included in the dataset. The samples were drawn from the first 160 participants of the ongoing ImmuneRACE study and from 1,254 subjects provided by 6 global collaborators. The repertoires were made available in a free public database intended to serve as a resource for research on the immune response to SARS-CoV-2. HLA class I and class II types, where available, came from metadata supplied by the sample provider rather than from assay-based typing. The material from the prospective study consisted of cDNA or gDNA derived from T cells, B-cell-depleted T cells, or PBMCs. A de-identified subject ID, COVID-19 status, age in years and sex were almost always included in the sample metadata. Here is what the overall study found, with its caveats: The quantity of clinical and demographic metadata differed by source and by participant and was supplied without curation.

V loses 5 bases of germline sequence and J loses 13 bases, and the interval between the two ends is 15 bases. The CDR3 sequence holds 12 residues, the cysteine and phenylalanine included. Of all the DNA, just the CDR3 is kept, 36 bases in frame from base 1. As encoded in the germline V gene, CDR1 is SGHNT while CDR2 is YENEEA. Each collaborating institution followed its own protocols to collect whole blood in K2EDTA tubes. For TCRbeta analysis, collaborators shipped samples in one of three forms: frozen whole blood, isolated PBMCs, or DNA extracted from either of those sample types. TCRbeta CDR3 regions were amplified from genomic DNA using the immunoSEQ Assay, a bias-controlled multiplex PCR. In the paper's pipeline: Within the assay, amplification of reference gene primers was used to estimate how many nucleated cells each sample contained. To quantify the absolute abundance of each unique TCRbeta CDR3 rearrangement, sequence reads were collapsed and filtered. For each sample, productive Simpson clonality was calculated as the square root of Simpson's diversity index over productive rearrangements. Imported from immuneACCESS, the table was reduced by TCRdb to in-frame sequences with V and J called. These copies leave out some clones; in studies compared against another copy, an unresolved V gene accounts for under half, and the cause of the remainder is not known. V, J and clone size reflect that table, while D and trimming were determined from the DNA. Within this sample are 55,000 to 80,000 clones, with roughly four fifths of them counted one time only. The ten largest clones capture roughly 27% of the sample.

Points on this clone: This clone's antigen is unknown. Base qualities are missing; no much larger clone stands one base away.

This clonotype was sampled from a woman at least 80 years old with acute or convalescent COVID-19. Here the chain combines TRBV11-3 and TRBJ2-1; TRBD2 might be the D gene, on 5 matching bases. Sequencing input: peripheral blood. Here is the DNA: TGTGCCAGCAGCGCCTCTAGCCGCCATCAGTTCTTC. Protein translation: CASSASSRHQFF.